This T cell receptor (beta chain) stems from a study of identical twins. Findings of the study overall: Researchers reported excess low generation probability among twin-shared out-of-frame alpha sequences.

Comment on this clonotype: What it binds is not known.

Template switching added a universal primer binding site, and final cDNA carried unique molecular identifiers. TCRdb independently ran MiXCR on the 5' RACE reads; one entry per CDR3 protein. The table has some 1,700,000 distinct CDR3 sequences, about 32% seen once. This sequence originates from a newborn girl in good health. Sample: cord blood.

Here the CDR3 reads CASSGTGTDGYQQYF. The CDR3, as DNA: TGCGCCAGCAGCGGAACCGGGACTGATGGTTACCAGCAGTACTTC. This chain links TRBV5-1 with TRBJ2-5; TRBD2 might be the D (6 bases). Germline V CDR1 and CDR2: SGHRS, YFSETQ. The V and J ends lost 4 bases and 11 bases respectively, with 24 bases between them. This CDR3 has 15 amino acids.